This T cell receptor (beta chain) was sequenced in a study of T cell changes during pregnancy in multiple sclerosis. After removal of 7 bases from V and 4 bases from J, the junction contained 10 bases not matched to a gene. Germline V gives CDR1 MDHEN, CDR2 SYDVKM. The CDR3 covers 15 residues. Sequencing was performed with immunoSEQ multiplex PCR; in TCRdb, only in-frame clones are kept and a portion is missing. The data show around 60,000 clones, with around nine tenths seen just once and approximately 1.5% held by the top ten. This TCR was sampled from a female donor with multiple sclerosis, enrolled in a pregnancy study. The V gene is TRBV28, the J gene TRBJ2-1; the match to TRBD1 covers 7 bases. The sequencing used peripheral blood, collected in the second trimester of pregnancy. As DNA, the CDR3 is TGTGCCAGCACCGGTAGGGACAGAACTTACAATGAGCAGTTCTTC. It is translated as CASTGRDRTYNEQFF.